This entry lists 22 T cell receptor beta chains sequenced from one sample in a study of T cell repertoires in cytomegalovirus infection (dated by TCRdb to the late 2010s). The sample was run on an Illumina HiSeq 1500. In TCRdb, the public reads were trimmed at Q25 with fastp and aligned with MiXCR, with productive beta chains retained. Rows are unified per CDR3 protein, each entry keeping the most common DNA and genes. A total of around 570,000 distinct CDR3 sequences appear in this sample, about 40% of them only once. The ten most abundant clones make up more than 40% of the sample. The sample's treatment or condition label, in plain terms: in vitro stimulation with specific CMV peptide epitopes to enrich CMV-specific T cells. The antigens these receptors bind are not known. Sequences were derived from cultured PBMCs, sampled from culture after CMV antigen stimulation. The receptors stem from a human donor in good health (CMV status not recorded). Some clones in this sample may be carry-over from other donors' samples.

The CDR3 coding sequence is TGTGCCAGCAGTCTAACGGGACTAGCCTACGAGCAGTACTTC. Translating gives CASSLTGLAYEQYF. This chain uses TRBV7-6 with TRBJ2-7; 8 nucleotides line up with TRBD2. The V segment lost 6 bases and the J segment 2 bases; nucleotides outside the gene matches: 6. The CDR3 spans 14 residues. Germline V gene sequence: CDR1 SGHVS, CDR2 FNYEAQ.

CDR3 bases: TGTGCCAGCAGTTACTCGTTCACAGATACGCAGTATTTT. The encoded protein is CASSYSFTDTQYF. The chain recombines TRBV6-2 or TRBV6-3 with TRBJ2-3; D uncertain. V was clipped by 0 bases and J by 2 bases, with 3 bases between them. Germline V CDR1 and CDR2: MNHEY, SVGEGT. The CDR3 contains 13 residues.

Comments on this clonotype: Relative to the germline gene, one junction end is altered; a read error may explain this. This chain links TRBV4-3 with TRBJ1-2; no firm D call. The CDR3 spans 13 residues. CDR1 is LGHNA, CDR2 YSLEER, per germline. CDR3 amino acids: CASSEDYTSGYTF. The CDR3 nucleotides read TGCGCCAGCAGCGAAGACTATACGTCGGGCTACACCTTC.

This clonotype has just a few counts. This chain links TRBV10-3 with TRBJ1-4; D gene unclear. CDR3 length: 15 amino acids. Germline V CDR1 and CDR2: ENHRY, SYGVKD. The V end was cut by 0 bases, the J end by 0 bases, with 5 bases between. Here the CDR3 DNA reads TGTGCCATCAGTGAGTCATATGCAACTAATGAAAAACTGTTTTTT. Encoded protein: CAISESYATNEKLFF.

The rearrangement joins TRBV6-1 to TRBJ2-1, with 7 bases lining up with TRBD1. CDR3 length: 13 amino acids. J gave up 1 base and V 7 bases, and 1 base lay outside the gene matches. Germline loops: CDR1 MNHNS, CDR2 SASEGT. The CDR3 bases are TGTGCCAGCACAGGGGGTTCCTACAATGAGCAGTTCTTC. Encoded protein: CASTGGSYNEQFF.

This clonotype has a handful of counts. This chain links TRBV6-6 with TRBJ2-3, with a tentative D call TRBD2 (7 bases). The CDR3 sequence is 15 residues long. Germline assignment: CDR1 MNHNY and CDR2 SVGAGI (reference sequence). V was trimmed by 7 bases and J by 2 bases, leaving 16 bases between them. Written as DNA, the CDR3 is TGTGCCAGCACCACGGGGGGCACACACACAGATACGCAGTATTTT. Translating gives CASTTGGTHTDTQYF.

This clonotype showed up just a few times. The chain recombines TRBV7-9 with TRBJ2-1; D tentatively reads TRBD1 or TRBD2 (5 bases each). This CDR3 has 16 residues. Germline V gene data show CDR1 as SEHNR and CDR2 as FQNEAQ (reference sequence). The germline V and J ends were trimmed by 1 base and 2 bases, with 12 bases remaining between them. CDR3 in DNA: TGTGCCAGCAGCTTAGTCGAGGGGAATACCTACAATGAGCAGTTCTTC. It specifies CASSLVEGNTYNEQFF.

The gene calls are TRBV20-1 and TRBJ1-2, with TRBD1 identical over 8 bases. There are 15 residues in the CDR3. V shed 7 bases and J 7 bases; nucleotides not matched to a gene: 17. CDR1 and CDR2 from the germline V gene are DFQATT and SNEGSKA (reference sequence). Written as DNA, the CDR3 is TGCAGTGTCGTCGAGGGACAGGTACGGCTTGGTGGCTACACCTTC. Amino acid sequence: CSVVEGQVRLGGYTF.

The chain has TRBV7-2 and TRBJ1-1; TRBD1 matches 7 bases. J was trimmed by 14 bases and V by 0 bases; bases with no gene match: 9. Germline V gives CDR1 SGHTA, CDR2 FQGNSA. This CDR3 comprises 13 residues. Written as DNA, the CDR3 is TGTGCCAGCAGCTTAGCGGTGGGACAGTTCGTGTTCTTT. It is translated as CASSLAVGQFVFF.

The CDR3 DNA follows: TGTGCCAGCAGCTTAGTGTCAGCCCCTAACTATGGCTACACCTTC. It specifies CASSLVSAPNYGYTF. The rearrangement uses TRBV7-2 and TRBJ1-2; D gene unclear. The CDR3 spans 15 residues. The ends were cut back, 1 base at V and 0 bases at J, with 9 bases in the middle. Germline CDR1 and CDR2: SGHTA and FQGNSA.

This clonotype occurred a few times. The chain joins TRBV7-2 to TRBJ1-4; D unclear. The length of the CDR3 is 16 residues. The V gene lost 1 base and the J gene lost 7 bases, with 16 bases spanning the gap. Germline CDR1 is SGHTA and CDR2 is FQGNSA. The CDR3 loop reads CASSLGGVLSAEKLFF. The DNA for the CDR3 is TGTGCCAGCAGCTTAGGAGGCGTGCTTAGTGCTGAAAAACTGTTTTTT.

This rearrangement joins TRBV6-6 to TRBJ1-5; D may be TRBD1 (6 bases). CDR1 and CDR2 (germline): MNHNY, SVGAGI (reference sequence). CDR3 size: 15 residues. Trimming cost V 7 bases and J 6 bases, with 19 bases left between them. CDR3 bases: TGTGCCAGCACCCGGGGGCGGGAGTTCGGTCAGCCCCAGCATTTT. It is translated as CASTRGREFGQPQHF.

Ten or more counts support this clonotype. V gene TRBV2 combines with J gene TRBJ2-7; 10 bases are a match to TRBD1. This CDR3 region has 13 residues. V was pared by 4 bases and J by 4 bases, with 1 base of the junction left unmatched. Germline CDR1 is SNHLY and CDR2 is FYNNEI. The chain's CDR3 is CASSGDRGYEQYF. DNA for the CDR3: TGTGCCAGCAGTGGGGACAGGGGTTACGAGCAGTACTTC.

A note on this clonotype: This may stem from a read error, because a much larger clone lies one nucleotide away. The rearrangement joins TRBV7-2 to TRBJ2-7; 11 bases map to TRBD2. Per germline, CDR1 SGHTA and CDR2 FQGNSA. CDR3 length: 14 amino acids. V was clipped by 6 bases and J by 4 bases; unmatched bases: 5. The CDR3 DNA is TGTGCCAGCAGGCAACTAGCGGGAGTTTACGAGCAGTACTTC. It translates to CASRQLAGVYEQYF.

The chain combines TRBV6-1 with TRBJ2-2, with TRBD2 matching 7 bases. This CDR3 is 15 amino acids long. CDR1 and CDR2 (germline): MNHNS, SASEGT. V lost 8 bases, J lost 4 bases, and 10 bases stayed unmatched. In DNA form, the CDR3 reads TGTGCCAGCCCGTGGCAGGGAGGGCCCACCGGGGAGCTGTTTTTT. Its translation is CASPWQGGPTGELFF.

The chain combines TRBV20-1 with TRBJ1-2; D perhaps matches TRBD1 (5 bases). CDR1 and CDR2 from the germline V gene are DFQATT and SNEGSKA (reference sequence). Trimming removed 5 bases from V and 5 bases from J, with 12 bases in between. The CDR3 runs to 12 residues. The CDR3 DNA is TGCAGTGCTTCCGCGGGGGGATATGGCTACACCTTC. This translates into CSASAGGYGYTF.

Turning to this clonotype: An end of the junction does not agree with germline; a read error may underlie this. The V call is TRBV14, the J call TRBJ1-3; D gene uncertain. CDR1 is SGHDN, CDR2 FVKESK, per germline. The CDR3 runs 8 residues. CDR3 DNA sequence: TGTGCCAGCAGCCATCCTCATTTT. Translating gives CASSHPHF.

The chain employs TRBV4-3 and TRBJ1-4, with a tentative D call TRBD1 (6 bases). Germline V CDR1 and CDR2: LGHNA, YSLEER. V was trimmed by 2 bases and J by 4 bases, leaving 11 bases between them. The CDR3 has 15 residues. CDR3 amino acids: CASSQWGQINEKLFF. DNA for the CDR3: TGCGCCAGCAGCCAATGGGGACAAATTAATGAAAAACTGTTTTTT.

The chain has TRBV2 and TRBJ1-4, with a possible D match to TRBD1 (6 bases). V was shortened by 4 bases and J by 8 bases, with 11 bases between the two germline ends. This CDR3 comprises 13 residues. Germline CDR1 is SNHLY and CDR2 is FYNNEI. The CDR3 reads CASSVTGSEKLFF. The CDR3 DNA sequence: TGTGCCAGCAGTGTTACAGGGAGCGAAAAACTGTTTTTT. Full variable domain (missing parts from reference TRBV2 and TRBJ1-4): EPEVTQTPSHQVTQMGQEVILRCVPISNHLYFYWYRQILGQKVEFLVSFYNNEISEKSEIFDDQFSVERPDGSNFTLKIRSTKLEDSAMYFCASSVTGSEKLFFGSGTQLSVL.

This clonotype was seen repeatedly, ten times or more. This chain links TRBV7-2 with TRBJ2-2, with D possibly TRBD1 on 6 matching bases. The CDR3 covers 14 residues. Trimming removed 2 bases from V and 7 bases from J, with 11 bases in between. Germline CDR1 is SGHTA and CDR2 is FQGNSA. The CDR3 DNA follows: TGTGCCAGCAGCTTAAGGGGGAGTAGCGGGGAGCTGTTTTTT. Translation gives CASSLRGSSGELFF.

CDR3 nucleotides: TGTGCCAGCAGCTTAGTTGGGACTGTAGCCAAAAACATTCAGTACTTC. It translates to CASSLVGTVAKNIQYF. This rearrangement joins TRBV7-2 to TRBJ2-4; maybe TRBD2 (6 bases). The CDR3 loop spans 16 amino acids. Trimming removed 1 base from V and 0 bases from J, with 10 bases in between. Per germline, CDR1 SGHTA and CDR2 FQGNSA.

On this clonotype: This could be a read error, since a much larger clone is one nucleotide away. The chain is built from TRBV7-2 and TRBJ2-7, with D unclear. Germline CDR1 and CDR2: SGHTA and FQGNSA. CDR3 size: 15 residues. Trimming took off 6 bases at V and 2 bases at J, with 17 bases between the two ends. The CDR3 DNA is TGTGCCAGCAGATTATTGGGTGACATGACCTACGAGCAGTACTTC. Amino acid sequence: CASRLLGDMTYEQYF. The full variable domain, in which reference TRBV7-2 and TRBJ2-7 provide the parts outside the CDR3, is GAGVSQSPSNKVTEKGKDVELRCDPISGHTALYWYRQSLGQGLEFLIYFQGNSAPDKSGLPSDRFSAERTGGSVSTLTIQRTQQEDSAVYLCASRLLGDMTYEQYFGPGTRLTVT.